Below, 6 T cell receptor beta chains from the same sample are listed, as sequenced in a study of long-term antiretroviral therapy in people with HIV. With survey level as its setting, the immunoSEQ assay was v3.0. Repertoires were generated with immunoSEQ multiplex PCR, while TCRdb's copy carries only in-frame clones and drops some. The data show about 24,000 clones, roughly 83% seen once. Sequencing used unsorted PBMCs, obtained roughly 4.1 years after starting antiretroviral therapy. The source of these receptors is a man aged 25-45 years with HIV.

The V call is TRBV4-2, the J call TRBJ2-7; TRBD1 matches 7 bases. The CDR3 is 14 amino acids. Germline V lookup: CDR1 LGHNA, CDR2 YNFKEQ. V gave up 4 bases and J gave up 6 bases; unmatched junction bases: 9. Written as DNA, the CDR3 is TGTGCCAGCAGCCCCCCGGGCCGACAGGGCGAGCAGTACTTC. Translation gives CASSPPGRQGEQYF.

This clone is termed medium-sized. This chain connects TRBV6-1 to TRBJ1-1; D not certain. V was shortened by 5 bases and J by 2 bases, with 15 bases between the two germline ends. The CDR3 is made up of 15 amino acids. CDR1 is MNHNS and CDR2 is SASEGT in the germline V gene. The CDR3 region is CASSPESTYNTEAFF. CDR3 DNA sequence: TGTGCCAGCAGTCCCGAGTCCACCTACAACACTGAAGCTTTCTTT.

This clone was seen just once. The chain is built from TRBV5-8 and TRBJ2-1, with D unresolved. CDR3 length: 15 amino acids. The germline V gene has CDR1 SGHTS and CDR2 YDEGEE. Trimming left V 2 bases short and J 1 base short, with 10 bases between. The CDR3 reads CASSLSVGSYNEQFF. In DNA, the CDR3 is TGTGCCAGCAGCTTATCCGTGGGATCCTACAATGAGCAGTTCTTC. Filled out from reference TRBV5-8 and TRBJ2-1, the complete variable domain reads EAGVTQSPTHLIKTRGQQATLRCSPISGHTSVYWYQQALGLGLQFLLWYDEGEERNRGNFPPRFSGRQFPNYSSELNVNALELEDSALYLCASSLSVGSYNEQFFGPGTRLTVL.

The chain couples TRBV30 to TRBJ1-1, with D hard to call. This CDR3 is 12 amino acids long. V gave up 1 base and J gave up 0 bases, with 3 bases separating them. In germline, CDR1 is GTSNPN, CDR2 SVGIG (reference sequence). In DNA, the CDR3 is TGTGCCTGGAGTGGACTGAACACTGAAGCTTTCTTT. It is translated as CAWSGLNTEAFF.

This chain uses TRBV11-2 with TRBJ2-3, with 10 bases lining up with TRBD2. The CDR3 length is 16 residues. Germline V gives CDR1 SGHAT, CDR2 FQNNGV. Trimming cost V 6 bases and J 3 bases; bases outside gene matches: 9. This CDR3 reads CASRHPTSGDTDTQYF. The DNA of the CDR3 is TGTGCCAGCAGGCATCCCACTAGCGGGGATACAGATACGCAGTATTTT.

The chain couples TRBV5-4 to TRBJ2-5; D remains ambiguous. CDR1 SGHNT and CDR2 YYREEE come from the germline V gene (reference sequence). Deletions cut 1 base from V and 2 bases from J, with 12 bases between. There are 15 residues in the CDR3. CDR3 bases: TGTGCCAGCAGCTTGCCGACGTTCCGACAAGAGACCCAGTACTTC. The encoded protein is CASSLPTFRQETQYF.